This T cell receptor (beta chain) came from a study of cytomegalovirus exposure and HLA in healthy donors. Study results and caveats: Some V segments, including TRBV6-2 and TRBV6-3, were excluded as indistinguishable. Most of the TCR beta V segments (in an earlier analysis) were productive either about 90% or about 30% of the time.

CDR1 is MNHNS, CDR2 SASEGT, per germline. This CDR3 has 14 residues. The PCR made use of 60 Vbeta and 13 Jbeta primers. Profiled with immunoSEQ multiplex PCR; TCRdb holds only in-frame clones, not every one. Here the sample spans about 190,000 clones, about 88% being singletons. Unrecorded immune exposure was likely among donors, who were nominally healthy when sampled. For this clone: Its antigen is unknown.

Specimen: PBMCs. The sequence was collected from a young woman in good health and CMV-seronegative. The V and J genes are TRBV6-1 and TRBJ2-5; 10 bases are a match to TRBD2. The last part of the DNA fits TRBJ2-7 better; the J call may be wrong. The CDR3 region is CASYASGGTYEQYF. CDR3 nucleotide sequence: TGTGCCAGCTATGCTAGCGGGGGAACCTACGAGCAGTACTTC.